Listed below are T cell receptor beta chains from one sample, sequenced in a study of cytomegalovirus exposure and HLA in healthy donors. Using immunoSEQ multiplex PCR, the repertoire was profiled, and TCRdb retains in-frame clones only, with some absent. The data contain 95,000 to 110,000 clones, around three quarters of them singletons. The sequenced material came from PBMCs. The source of these receptors is a woman between 18 and 29 years old in good health and CMV-seropositive. Both conserved end residues are part of each CDR3. The D gene is left open where the match is weak. The size of a clone is reported for some rows only, either as once, few or many, or as a class for expanded clones.

d_call	cdr3_length	j_call	clone_size	v_call	cdr3_aa	cdr3_nt
TRBD1	14	TRBJ2-7	NA	TRBV6-1	CASSATGTAYEQYF	TGTGCCAGCAGTGCCACCGGGACAGCCTACGAGCAGTACTTC
TRBD2	14	TRBJ2-7	NA	TRBV6-1	CASSEFSGGYEQYF	TGTGCCAGCAGTGAATTTAGCGGGGGCTACGAGCAGTACTTC
TRBD1	17	TRBJ1-6	NA	TRBV2	CASRDRALSSYNSPLHF	TGTGCCAGCAGGGACAGGGCGTTGAGCTCCTATAATTCACCCCTCCACTTT
TRBD1	17	TRBJ2-6	once	TRBV23-1	CASRGGQGPSGANVLTF	TGCGCCAGCAGGGGGGGACAGGGGCCTTCTGGGGCCAACGTCCTGACTTTC
NA	14	TRBJ2-1	NA	TRBV28	CASIPEGSGNEQFF	TGTGCCAGCATCCCGGAGGGCTCGGGAAATGAGCAGTTCTTC
NA	13	TRBJ2-7	NA	TRBV6-5	CASSYSTRGEQYF	TGTGCCAGCAGTTACTCGACTCGGGGAGAGCAGTACTTC
TRBD1	13	TRBJ1-2	NA	TRBV28	CASSSTGGAGYTF	TGTGCCAGCAGCTCCACAGGGGGCGCGGGCTACACCTTC
NA	15	TRBJ1-6	NA	TRBV30	CAWSVLGGDNSPLHF	TGTGCCTGGAGTGTACTCGGGGGAGATAATTCACCCCTCCACTTT
NA	11	TRBJ1-2	NA	TRBV29-1	CSVEEGAGYTF	TGCAGCGTTGAAGAGGGGGCTGGCTACACCTTC
NA	13	TRBJ2-7	NA	TRBV6-5	CASSPSGQYEQYF	TGTGCCAGCAGTCCTAGCGGACAGTACGAGCAGTACTTC
TRBD2	16	TRBJ2-7	NA	TRBV27	CASSLDSGSMTREQYF	TGTGCCAGCAGTTTGGATAGCGGGAGCATGACGAGGGAGCAGTACTTC
NA	13	TRBJ2-1	NA	TRBV2	CASISPGYDEQFF	TGTGCCAGCATTTCCCCGGGGTACGATGAGCAGTTCTTC
TRBD1	15	TRBJ2-7	NA	TRBV19	CASSLSSGTGGEQYF	TGTGCCAGTAGTCTATCCTCCGGGACAGGGGGCGAGCAGTACTTC
NA	13	TRBJ2-5	NA	TRBV7-7	CASSRGPGETQYF	TGTGCTAGCAGCCGAGGGCCGGGAGAGACCCAGTACTTC
NA	15	TRBJ2-5	NA	TRBV6-5	CASSPGGPHQETQYF	TGTGCCAGCAGTCCCGGAGGGCCCCACCAAGAGACCCAGTACTTC
TRBD2	16	TRBJ2-5	NA	TRBV23-1	CASSHQLAGGQPTQYF	TGCGCCAGCAGTCACCAACTAGCGGGAGGACAGCCGACCCAGTACTTC
TRBD1	12	TRBJ2-7	NA	TRBV6-1	CAGRGGKYEQYF	TGTGCCGGCCGAGGGGGCAAATACGAGCAGTACTTC
TRBD1	15	TRBJ1-6	few	TRBV6-1	CASCPEDRGNSPLHF	TGTGCCAGCTGCCCTGAGGACAGGGGTAATTCACCCCTCCACTTT
TRBD2	15	TRBJ2-7	NA	TRBV27	CASSLGLAGAVEQYF	TGTGCCAGCAGTTTAGGACTAGCGGGAGCGGTCGAGCAGTACTTC